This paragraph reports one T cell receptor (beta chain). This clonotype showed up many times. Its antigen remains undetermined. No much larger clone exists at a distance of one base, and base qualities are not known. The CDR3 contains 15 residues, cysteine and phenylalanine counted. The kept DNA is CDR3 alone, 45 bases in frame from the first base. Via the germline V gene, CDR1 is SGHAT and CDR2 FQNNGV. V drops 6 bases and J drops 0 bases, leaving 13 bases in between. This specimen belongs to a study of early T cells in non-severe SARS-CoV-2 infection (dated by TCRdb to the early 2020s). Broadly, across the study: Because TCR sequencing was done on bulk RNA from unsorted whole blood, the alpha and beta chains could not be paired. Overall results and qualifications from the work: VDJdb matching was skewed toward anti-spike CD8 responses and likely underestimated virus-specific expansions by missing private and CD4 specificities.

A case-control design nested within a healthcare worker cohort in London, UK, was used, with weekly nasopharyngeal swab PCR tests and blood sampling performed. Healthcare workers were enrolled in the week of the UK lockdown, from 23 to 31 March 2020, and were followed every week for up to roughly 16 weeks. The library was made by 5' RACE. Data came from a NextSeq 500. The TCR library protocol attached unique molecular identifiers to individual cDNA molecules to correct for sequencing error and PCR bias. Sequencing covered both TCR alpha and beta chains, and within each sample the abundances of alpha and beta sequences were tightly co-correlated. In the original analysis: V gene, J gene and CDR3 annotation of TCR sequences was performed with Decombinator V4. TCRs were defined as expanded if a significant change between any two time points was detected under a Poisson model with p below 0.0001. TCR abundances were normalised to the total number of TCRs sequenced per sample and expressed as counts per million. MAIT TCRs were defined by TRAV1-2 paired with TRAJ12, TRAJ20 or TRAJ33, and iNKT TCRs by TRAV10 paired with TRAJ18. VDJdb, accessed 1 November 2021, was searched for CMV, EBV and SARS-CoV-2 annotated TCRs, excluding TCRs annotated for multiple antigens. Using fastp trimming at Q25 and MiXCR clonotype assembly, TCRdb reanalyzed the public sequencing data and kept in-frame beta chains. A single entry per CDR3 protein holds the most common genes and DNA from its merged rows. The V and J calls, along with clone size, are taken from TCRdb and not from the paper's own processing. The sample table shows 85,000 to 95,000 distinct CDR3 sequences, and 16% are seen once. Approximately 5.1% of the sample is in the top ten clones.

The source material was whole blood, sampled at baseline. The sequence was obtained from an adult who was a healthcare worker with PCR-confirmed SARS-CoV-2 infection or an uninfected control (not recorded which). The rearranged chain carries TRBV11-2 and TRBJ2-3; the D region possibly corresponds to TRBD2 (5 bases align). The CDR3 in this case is CASSRRGFSTDTQYF. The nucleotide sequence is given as TGTGCCAGCAGTCGCCGGGGTTTCAGCACAGATACGCAGTATTTT.